One sample yielded the 4 T cell receptor beta chains listed below, sequenced in a study of T cell changes during pregnancy in multiple sclerosis. Profiling relied on immunoSEQ multiplex PCR, and the TCRdb table lists in-frame clones only, not all of them. The table has 45,000 to 55,000 clones, around 92% seen once. The specimen comprised CD4+ T cells from peripheral blood mononuclear cells, sampled after pregnancy. These receptors all come from a female donor in good health, enrolled as a control in a pregnancy study.

The V gene is TRBV2, the J gene TRBJ2-5; D may be TRBD1 (5 bases). With 6 bases removed from V and 7 bases from J, the gap between germline ends came to 12 bases. CDR3 length: 12 residues. Per the germline V gene, CDR1 is SNHLY and CDR2 is FYNNEI. CDR3 residues: CASRYSQGTQYF. The CDR3 DNA follows: TGTGCCAGCAGATATAGTCAGGGGACCCAGTACTTC.

The CDR3 sequence is CASSREDTQYF. The CDR3 region has the DNA TGCGCCAGCAGCCGCGAGGATACGCAGTATTTT. The J gene is TRBJ2-3, the V gene TRBV5-1, with no clear D. The CDR3 consists of 11 residues. CDR1 is SGHRS, CDR2 YFSETQ, per germline. V lost 4 bases to trimming and J lost 6 bases, with 6 bases between them.

This chain uses TRBV7-9 with TRBJ1-4, with TRBD1 identical over 7 bases. J lost 0 bases, V lost 5 bases, and 6 bases had no gene match. Germline CDR1 and CDR2: SEHNR and FQNEAQ (reference sequence). CDR3 length: 16 amino acids. CDR3 amino acids: CASSRRDRATNEKLFF. The CDR3 DNA is TGTGCCAGCAGCCGCCGGGACAGAGCAACTAATGAAAAACTGTTTTTT.

This rearrangement joins TRBV6-5 to TRBJ1-4; 9 nucleotides line up with TRBD1. The CDR3 extends over 15 amino acids. Germline V gives CDR1 MNHEY, CDR2 SVGAGI. J lost 8 bases, V lost 6 bases, and 10 bases had no gene match. The CDR3 spells CASRRTGTGSEKLFF. CDR3 nucleotides: TGTGCCAGCAGAAGAACCGGGACAGGGAGCGAAAAACTGTTTTTT.